The 15 T cell receptor beta chains listed next were all sequenced from one sample in a study of blood T cell repertoires in COVID-19. Some clones are missing from TCRdb's copy, which holds only in-frame ones; the method was immunoSEQ multiplex PCR. The data contain about 210,000 clones, under 90% of them singletons. The specimen sequenced was peripheral blood. The receptors stem from a woman aged 40 to 50 with active or convalescent COVID-19.

This clone occurred a few times. The chain couples TRBV7-9 to TRBJ2-2, with 8 bases that match TRBD1. CDR1 and CDR2 from the germline V gene are SEHNR and FQNEAQ (reference sequence). The CDR3 length is 17 residues. Trimming removed 1 base from V and 5 bases from J; junction bases left unmatched: 9. The chain's CDR3 is CASSLELLQGGTGELFF. CDR3 bases: TGTGCCAGCAGCTTAGAGCTTTTACAGGGGGGAACCGGGGAGCTGTTTTTT.

This chain connects TRBV7-3 to TRBJ2-1; the D gene is possibly TRBD2 (6 bases). Germline V gene sequence: CDR1 SGHTA, CDR2 FQGTGA. Deletions cut 2 bases from V and 9 bases from J, with 14 bases between. This CDR3 has 14 residues. CDR3 protein: CASSLALAKGEQFF. CDR3 nucleotide sequence: TGTGCCAGCAGCTTAGCTCTAGCGAAAGGTGAGCAGTTCTTC.

This chain connects TRBV2 to TRBJ1-5; 8 nucleotides match TRBD1. V was pared by 8 bases and J by 4 bases, with 4 bases of the junction left unmatched. The CDR3 totals 13 residues. CDR1 is SNHLY, CDR2 FYNNEI, per germline. The CDR3 bases are TGTGCCAGCCAAACAGGGGGAAATCAGCCCCAGCATTTT. Translated: CASQTGGNQPQHF.

The CDR3, as DNA: TGTGCCAGCAGACAAGACAAGGACTACGAGCAGTACTTC. Translation gives CASRQDKDYEQYF. The J gene is TRBJ2-7, the V gene TRBV6-6, with unresolved D. With 6 bases removed from V and 3 bases from J, the gap between germline ends came to 12 bases. CDR3 length: 13 residues. CDR1 and CDR2 (germline): MNHNY, SVGAGI (reference sequence).

V usage is TRBV5-1 and J usage is TRBJ1-2, with 11 bases matching TRBD1. Germline-derived CDR1 and CDR2 are SGHRS and YFSETQ. Unmatched junction bases numbered 8, after V lost 4 bases and J lost 3 bases. There are 16 residues in the CDR3. CDR3 bases: TGCGCCAGCAGCCCGACCGGGACAGGGGGATACTATGGCTACACCTTC. Its protein is CASSPTGTGGYYGYTF.

V usage is TRBV7-6 and J usage is TRBJ1-5; a weak D match, TRBD1 (6 bases). This CDR3 region has 16 residues. CDR1 and CDR2 from the germline V gene are SGHVS and FNYEAQ. Trimming took off 5 bases at V and 1 base at J, with 15 bases between the two ends. The CDR3 DNA is TGTGCCAGCAGCCTTGGGGCAGGGGACAGCAATCAGCCCCAGCATTTT. Its protein product is CASSLGAGDSNQPQHF.

The chain couples TRBV6-5 to TRBJ1-2; D remains ambiguous. Per the germline V gene, CDR1 is MNHEY and CDR2 is SVGAGI. This CDR3 is 15 amino acids long. The ends were cut back, 5 bases at V and 2 bases at J, with 15 bases in the middle. CDR3 amino acids: CASSPRLGSNYGYTF. The CDR3 bases are TGTGCCAGCAGTCCCCGACTTGGGTCGAACTATGGCTACACCTTC.

V is TRBV5-1 and J is TRBJ1-2, with a tentative D call TRBD1 (5 bases). CDR3 length equals 13 residues. From germline, CDR1 is SGHRS and CDR2 YFSETQ. Trimming stripped 4 bases from V and 8 bases from J, with 15 bases between. CDR3 in amino acids: CASSPSGGAGYTF. The CDR3 region has the DNA TGCGCCAGCAGCCCCTCCGGCGGGGCAGGCTACACCTTC.

The J gene is TRBJ2-5, the V gene TRBV7-2; 9 nucleotides align to TRBD2. Germline V lookup: CDR1 SGHTA, CDR2 FQGNSA. With V trimmed by 5 bases and J by 2 bases, 6 bases remained unmatched. This CDR3 has 15 amino acids. CDR3 nucleotide sequence: TGTGCCAGCAGCCCACCCGGACTAGCGCAAGAGACCCAGTACTTC. Its protein is CASSPPGLAQETQYF.

The chain is built from TRBV6-5 and TRBJ1-2; 9 nucleotides match TRBD1. The CDR3 runs 15 residues. Germline CDR1 is MNHEY and CDR2 is SVGAGI. The V gene end was trimmed by 2 bases and the J gene end by 8 bases; junction bases not matched to a gene: 9. The CDR3 bases are TGTGCCAGCAGTTACGGACCGGGGACAGGGAAGGGCTACACCTTC. Its translation: CASSYGPGTGKGYTF.

The chain joins TRBV11-1 to TRBJ1-2; a weak D match, TRBD1 (5 bases). The CDR3 is made up of 15 amino acids. The germline V and J ends were trimmed by 1 base and 4 bases, with 13 bases remaining between them. Germline V CDR1 and CDR2: SGHAT, FQDESV (reference sequence). The CDR3 region is CASSLGGRESYGYTF. CDR3 bases: TGTGCCAGCAGCTTAGGGGGACGGGAGTCCTATGGCTACACCTTC.

V usage is TRBV6-1 and J usage is TRBJ1-2; 8 bases align to TRBD1. The germline gives CDR1 MNHNS, CDR2 SASEGT. The V gene end was trimmed by 3 bases and the J gene end by 0 bases; junction bases not matched to a gene: 3. This CDR3 is built from 15 residues. The CDR3 spells CASSEPGQANYGYTF. The CDR3 bases are TGTGCCAGCAGTGAGCCGGGACAGGCTAACTATGGCTACACCTTC.

The genes are TRBV4-1 and TRBJ2-1, with 10 nucleotides matching TRBD2. Germline CDR1 is MGHRA and CDR2 is YSYEKL. Trimming cost V 3 bases and J 6 bases; bases outside gene matches: 8. The CDR3 covers 16 residues. CDR3 region: CASSHPSGSPLNEQFF. The CDR3 nucleotides are TGCGCCAGCAGCCACCCTAGCGGGAGCCCCCTCAATGAGCAGTTCTTC.

In this sample, this clone turned up a few times. V gene TRBV27 combines with J gene TRBJ1-1; 8 nucleotides agree with TRBD1. The CDR3 totals 14 residues. V lost 6 bases, J lost 4 bases, and 7 bases stayed unmatched. The V gene's germline CDR1 is MNHEY and CDR2 SMNVEV (reference sequence). CDR3 in amino acids: CASRTGQGGTEAFF. CDR3 DNA sequence: TGTGCCAGCAGGACCGGACAGGGAGGCACTGAAGCTTTCTTT.

The sample holds one count of this clone. The chain carries TRBV27 and TRBJ2-1; 9 positions match TRBD1. Germline assignment: CDR1 MNHEY and CDR2 SMNVEV (reference sequence). The CDR3 length is 17 residues. V lost 4 bases to trimming and J lost 3 bases; unmatched junction nucleotides: 10. CDR3 sequence: CASSSEPLTGGYNEQFF. The CDR3 DNA reads TGTGCCAGCAGTTCCGAACCCCTGACAGGGGGCTACAATGAGCAGTTCTTC.